The rows below give T cell receptor beta chains drawn from one sample of a study of T cells in Graves' hyperthyroidism and ophthalmopathy. One entry per CDR3 protein results from TCRdb running MiXCR on the multiplex PCR reads. The table shows roughly 720,000 distinct CDR3 sequences, with roughly 17% occurring only once. The sequencing sample was made of blood. The receptors derive from a man in his fifties with Graves' hyperthyroidism. Both conserved end residues are part of each CDR3. A D gene is named only where the DNA matches it firmly. Clone size is shown for a subset of rows, as once, few, many or a class of expanded clone.

>few|TRBJ1-1|-|TRBV5-1
CASSLWADSPEAFF
TGCGCCAGCAGCTTATGGGCCGACTCCCCTGAAGCTTTCTTT
>many|TRBJ2-1|-|TRBV27
CASSVRGQLYNEQFF
TGTGCCAGCAGCGTACGAGGACAACTATACAATGAGCAGTTCTTC
>few|TRBJ2-3|-|TRBV4-1
CASSQEEGLTDTQYF
TGCGCCAGCAGCCAAGAGGAGGGGCTCACAGATACGCAGTATTTT
>many|TRBJ2-7|-|TRBV14
CASSQVKYYEQYF
TGTGCCAGCAGCCAAGTAAAGTACTACGAGCAGTACTTC
>many|TRBJ2-7|-|TRBV20-1
CSASSPNSYEQYF
TGCAGTGCTAGTTCCCCAAACTCCTACGAGCAGTACTTC
>few|TRBJ2-2|-|TRBV6-2/TRBV6-3
CASRKTGQRTGELFF
TGTGCCAGCAGAAAGACGGGACAACGCACCGGGGAGCTGTTTTTT
>-|TRBJ2-7|-|TRBV29-1
CSVLQYEQYF
TGCAGCGTCCTCCAATACGAGCAGTACTTC
>-|TRBJ2-7|-|TRBV30
CAWKNTGTTGEQYF
TGTGCCTGGAAGAACACCGGGACAACCGGAGAGCAGTACTTC
>many|TRBJ2-7|-|TRBV2
CATREGTNSYEQYF
TGTGCCACCCGCGAGGGGACAAACTCCTACGAGCAGTACTTC
>-|TRBJ1-2|TRBD1|TRBV7-2
CASSFLDRGHGYTF
TGTGCCAGCAGCTTTCTGGACAGGGGGCATGGCTACACCTTC
>many|TRBJ2-7|-|TRBV28
CASSSPQKVPFFEQYF
TGTGCCAGCAGTTCCCCCCAGAAGGTTCCCTTTTTCGAGCAGTACTTC
>-|TRBJ2-7|-|TRBV30
CAWTLPGRGPYEQYF
TGTGCCTGGACCCTACCCGGCAGGGGCCCCTACGAGCAGTACTTC
>-|TRBJ2-3|TRBD1|TRBV5-1
CASRGNDRDVDTQYF
TGCGCCAGCAGGGGTAACGACAGGGATGTAGATACGCAGTATTTT
>few|TRBJ1-5|TRBD1|TRBV6-2/TRBV6-3
CASSPRGGLIEAQHF
TGTGCCAGCAGCCCCAGGGGGGGTCTGATCGAGGCCCAGCATTTT
>many|TRBJ1-1|-|TRBV28
CASRWDGTEAFF
TGTGCCAGCAGGTGGGACGGGACTGAAGCTTTCTTT
>few|TRBJ2-5|TRBD1|TRBV10-1
CASSGSGTGAATQYF
TGCGCCAGCAGTGGTTCCGGGACAGGGGCCGCAACCCAGTACTTC
>-|TRBJ1-4|-|TRBV28
CASSLLSEGMGNEKLFF
TGTGCCAGCAGTTTATTATCGGAGGGCATGGGTAATGAAAAACTGTTTTTT
>few|TRBJ2-1|TRBD1|TRBV30
CAWSGWDRPTYEQFF
TGTGCCTGGAGTGGGTGGGACAGGCCGACGTACGAGCAGTTCTTC
>-|TRBJ2-5|TRBD2|TRBV7-8
CASSSVTSGIMETQYF
TGTGCCAGCAGCTCCGTGACTAGCGGGATAATGGAGACCCAGTACTTC
>many|TRBJ2-1|TRBD1|TRBV2
CASKGDRYNEQFF
TGTGCCAGCAAGGGGGACAGATACAATGAGCAGTTCTTC
>few|TRBJ2-3|-|TRBV28
CASSLRPRGASTDTQYF
TGTGCCAGCAGTTTAAGACCTCGCGGGGCTAGCACAGATACGCAGTATTTT
>-|TRBJ2-5|-|TRBV12-3/TRBV12-4
CASSRLSRETQYF
TGTGCCAGCAGCCGTTTATCCAGGGAGACCCAGTACTTC